These T cell receptor beta chains were read from a single sample in a study of cytomegalovirus exposure and HLA in healthy donors. Produced via immunoSEQ multiplex PCR; TCRdb's table is partial and in-frame only. The sample holds approximately 160,000 clones, over 60% seen once. The source material was PBMCs. The receptors stem from a female donor in good health and CMV-seronegative. Each CDR3 is given with its conserved first and last residue.

V: TRBV10-3
J: TRBJ1-5
CDR3: CATTDYSNQPQHF

V: TRBV29-1
J: TRBJ2-2
CDR3: CSVGGQMTGELFF

V: TRBV5-1
J: TRBJ2-7
CDR3: CASSLVGQYEQYF

V: TRBV6-6
J: TRBJ2-1
CDR3: CASILAGGAYNEQFF

V: TRBV7-6
J: TRBJ2-1
CDR3: CASSLTGFSYNEQFF

V: TRBV27
J: TRBJ1-2
CDR3: CASSLGTGMYGYTF

V: TRBV30
J: TRBJ2-6
CDR3: CAWGTAGANVLTF

V: TRBV6-5
J: TRBJ1-2
CDR3: CASSYRARNYGYTF

V: TRBV5-4
J: TRBJ2-7
CDR3: CASSFSRNEQYF

V: TRBV18
J: TRBJ2-3
CDR3: CASSPGASGTTDTQYF

V: TRBV28
J: TRBJ1-1
CDR3: CASSLWRTGGTEAFF

V: TRBV7-2
J: TRBJ2-5
CDR3: CASSLGEETQYF

V: TRBV19
J: TRBJ1-5
CDR3: CASNGGAIRANQPQHF

V: TRBV28
J: TRBJ2-3
CDR3: CASSLLAGGSADTQYF

V: TRBV7-2
J: TRBJ1-2
CDR3: CASSPGQLYGYTF

V: TRBV11-2
J: -
CDR3: CASSLDRRQGVYEQYF

V: TRBV29-1
J: TRBJ1-2
CDR3: CSVERAGGYTF

V: TRBV14
J: TRBJ2-7
CDR3: CASSHGLGLEQYF

V: TRBV18
J: TRBJ1-1
CDR3: CASSPRPGTEAFF

V: TRBV27
J: TRBJ2-7
CDR3: CASRHQRGGQGYEQYF

V: TRBV4-1
J: TRBJ2-7
CDR3: CASSQSADSYEQYF

V: TRBV6-5
J: TRBJ2-3
CDR3: CASRDTGGGTDTQYF

V: TRBV6-1
J: TRBJ2-1
CDR3: CASRRSGSHNEQFF

V: TRBV5-1
J: TRBJ2-7
CDR3: CASSLDLLEQYF

V: TRBV7-2
J: TRBJ2-1
CDR3: CASSLGLYNEQFF

V: TRBV6-4
J: TRBJ2-1
CDR3: CASSDSGGNEQFF

V: TRBV19
J: TRBJ1-5
CDR3: CASRPGTEGNQPQHF

V: TRBV10-3
J: TRBJ1-2
CDR3: CAIRTNRGDGYTF

V: TRBV7-3
J: TRBJ1-2
CDR3: CASSTGAAYGYTF

V: TRBV11-2
J: TRBJ2-5
CDR3: CASSSGLAGETQYF

V: TRBV5-4
J: TRBJ2-7
CDR3: CASSLGRRDEQYF

V: TRBV28
J: TRBJ1-2
CDR3: CASKIGTAYGYTF

V: TRBV7-6
J: TRBJ1-3
CDR3: CASSKNLGAPGNTIYF

V: TRBV5-6
J: TRBJ1-2
CDR3: CASSWGQMTSSDTF

V: TRBV5-1
J: TRBJ1-1
CDR3: CASSLEANTEAFF

V: TRBV5-1
J: TRBJ1-6
CDR3: CANSLDRGQHSPLHF

V: TRBV6-4
J: TRBJ1-2
CDR3: CASSVRSTYGYTF

V: TRBV11-1
J: TRBJ2-1
CDR3: CASSSRVLYNEQFF

V: TRBV7-2
J: TRBJ2-1
CDR3: CASSLVASGRIEQFF

V: TRBV4-1
J: TRBJ2-7
CDR3: CASSPRVGDPYEQYF

V: TRBV2
J: TRBJ2-3
CDR3: CASSPLAGGTDTQYF